This T cell receptor beta chain was sequenced for a study of CD8+ T cells in alopecia areata. Study-level information: Oral tofacitinib (5 to 10 mg twice daily) was administered to treated patients. Patients given treatment had severity scored by the percentage of scalp area affected.

Broader study findings: A large proportion of expanded lesional clones were detected persisting in scalp and blood during tofacitinib.

V lost 2 bases and J 7 bases, leaving 12 bases between the germline ends. Per the germline V gene, CDR1 is MNHEY and CDR2 is SVGAGI. The CDR3 is 14 residues long. For this clone: Antigen specificity is unknown.

Once RNA had been extracted, it was reverse transcribed into cDNA to act as the sequencing template. Using immunoSEQ multiplex PCR, the repertoire was profiled, and TCRdb retains in-frame clones only, with some absent. The data show over 100,000 clones, around 50% seen once. As to treatment: oral pan-JAK inhibitor, 5-10 mg twice daily. It was from alopecia areata patients that lesional scalp punch biopsies and peripheral blood were collected. The sequences come from CD8+ T cells sorted from blood, collected at week 24, from a patient treated with tofacitinib. The TCR was taken from a human donor with alopecia areata. The V call is TRBV6-5, the J call TRBJ1-5, with D possibly TRBD1 on 6 matching bases. Written as DNA, the CDR3 is TGTGCCAGCAGTTACATCGGGGGCGGGCAGCCCCAGCATTTT. Encoded protein: CASSYIGGGQPQHF.